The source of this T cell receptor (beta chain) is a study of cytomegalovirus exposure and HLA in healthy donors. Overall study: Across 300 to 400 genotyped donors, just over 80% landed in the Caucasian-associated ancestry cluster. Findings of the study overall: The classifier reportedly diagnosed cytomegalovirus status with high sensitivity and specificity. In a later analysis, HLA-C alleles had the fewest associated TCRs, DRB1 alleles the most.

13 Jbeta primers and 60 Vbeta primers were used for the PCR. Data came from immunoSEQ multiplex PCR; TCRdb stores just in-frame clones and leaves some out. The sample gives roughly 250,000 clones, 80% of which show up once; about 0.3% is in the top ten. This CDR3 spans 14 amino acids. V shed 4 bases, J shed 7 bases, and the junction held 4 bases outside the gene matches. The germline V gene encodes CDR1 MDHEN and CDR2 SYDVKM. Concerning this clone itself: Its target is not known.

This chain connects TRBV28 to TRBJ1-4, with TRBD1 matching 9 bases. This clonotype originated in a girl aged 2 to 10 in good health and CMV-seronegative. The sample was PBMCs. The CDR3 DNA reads TGTGCCAGCAGTTCGGGACAGGGAGTTGAAAAACTGTTTTTT. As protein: CASSSGQGVEKLFF.